The 3 T cell receptor beta chains listed next were all sequenced from one sample in a study of beta chain features in type 1 diabetes. Overall study results and limits: Among patients with Type 1 diabetes, TCRB CDR3s were moderately but significantly shorter in every one of the four CD4+ subsets.

No antigens are known for them. Expressed TCRB transcripts got sequenced, as all isolated RNA was reverse transcribed. Measured with immunoSEQ multiplex PCR; TCRdb has only the in-frame clones, and not every one. The sample holds 250,000 to 350,000 clones, around 15% seen once. The sample taken for sequencing was naive CD4+ T cells from blood. These receptors all come from a man in his thirties or forties with type 1 diabetes.

This clone was observed a handful of times. The chain employs TRBV9 and TRBJ2-7, with 8 bases identical to TRBD2. Unmatched junction bases numbered 6, after V lost 2 bases and J lost 5 bases. This CDR3 is built from 14 residues. CDR1 SGDLS and CDR2 YYNGEE come from the germline V gene. The CDR3 DNA follows: TGTGCCAGCAGCGTTGAACTAGCGGCCCACGAGCAGTACTTC. This sequence encodes CASSVELAAHEQYF.

This clone has just a few counts. The chain combines TRBV28 with TRBJ2-7, with 7 bases aligning to TRBD2. CDR1 is MDHEN, CDR2 SYDVKM, per germline. The V and J ends lost 5 bases and 7 bases, in that order; junction bases with no gene match: 5. The CDR3 is 12 residues long. CDR3 nucleotide sequence: TGTGCCAGCAGTCTGGGACTATGGGAGCAGTACTTC. It codes for CASSLGLWEQYF.

J is TRBJ2-5 and V is TRBV5-1; D may be TRBD1 (6 bases). The V and J ends lost 1 base and 1 base respectively, with 8 bases between them. Germline values: CDR1 SGHRS, CDR2 YFSETQ. The CDR3 runs 14 residues. The CDR3 DNA follows: TGCGCCAGCAGCTTGTCGGACAGCCAAGAGACCCAGTACTTC. Encoded protein: CASSLSDSQETQYF.